The 24 T cell receptor beta chains presented below share a single source sample, sequenced in a study of blood T cell repertoires in COVID-19. The method was immunoSEQ multiplex PCR; TCRdb's version includes in-frame clones alone and lacks a portion of them. The table includes roughly 150,000 clones, around 89% detected once. Material for sequencing was peripheral blood. These receptors all stem from a woman aged 40 to 50 with acute or convalescent COVID-19.

V and J are TRBV29-1 and TRBJ2-7; 7 nucleotides match TRBD2. The germline V gene encodes CDR1 SQVTM and CDR2 ANQGSEA. This CDR3 is built from 14 residues. With 3 bases clipped from V and 6 bases from J, the junction kept 11 bases outside the gene matches. The CDR3 DNA sequence: TGCAGCGTTGAGGAGGGCGGGGGAGAAGTCGAGCAGTACTTC. Its translation: CSVEEGGGEVEQYF.

V and J are TRBV19 and TRBJ1-4; 9 nucleotides align to TRBD1. The CDR3 is 14 amino acids. Trimming took 3 bases from V and 8 from J; bases not matched to a gene: 4. The germline gives CDR1 LNHDA, CDR2 SQIVND (reference sequence). CDR3 in amino acids: CASSMGQGGEKLFF. DNA for the CDR3: TGTGCCAGTAGTATGGGACAGGGAGGGGAAAAACTGTTTTTT.

The V call is TRBV7-9, the J call TRBJ1-2; TRBD1 is a possible D gene (6 bases). This CDR3 has 14 amino acids. V lost 4 bases, J lost 6 bases, and 15 bases lay in between. Germline-derived CDR1 and CDR2 are SEHNR and FQNEAQ (reference sequence). CDR3 loop: CASSYGTKVDGYTF. CDR3 coding DNA: TGTGCCAGCAGCTACGGGACAAAAGTAGATGGCTACACCTTC.

The V gene is TRBV19, the J gene TRBJ1-4, with 11 positions matching TRBD1. This CDR3 has 15 residues. CDR1 LNHDA and CDR2 SQIVND come from the germline V gene (reference sequence). V dropped 8 bases and J dropped 3; count of bases not matched to a gene: 5. For the CDR3, the DNA is TGTGCCAGTCGGGACAGGGGGTCTTCTAATGAAAAACTGTTTTTT. It translates to CASRDRGSSNEKLFF.

This clone appeared once. The chain's CDR3 is CASSSWTRDRGRRSPLHF. The CDR3 DNA follows: TGTGCCAGCAGCTCCTGGACTCGGGACAGGGGGCGCCGTTCACCCCTCCACTTT. V and J are TRBV3-1 (or the pseudogene TRBV3-2) and TRBJ1-6, with TRBD1 matching over 12 bases. Losses at the gene ends were 5 bases for V and 9 bases for J; bases not matched to a gene: 14. The CDR3 is 18 residues long. Germline V gene lookup returns CDR1 LGHDT and CDR2 YNNKEL (reference sequence).

The V call is TRBV28, the J call TRBJ2-5; 8 bases align to TRBD2. V lost 7 bases, J lost 5 bases, and 12 bases stayed unmatched. Germline CDR1 reads MDHEN; CDR2 reads SYDVKM. This CDR3 spans 15 amino acids. As DNA, the CDR3 is TGTGCCAGCAATGACCGGGAGGGACGATGGGAGACCCAGTACTTC. This codes for CASNDREGRWETQYF.

This clone was recorded only once. V is TRBV6-5 and J is TRBJ2-7, with unresolved D. The V and J ends lost 0 bases and 3 bases respectively, with 6 bases between them. Germline-derived CDR1 and CDR2 are MNHEY and SVGAGI. The CDR3 loop spans 13 amino acids. The CDR3 is CASSYSRFYEQYF. The CDR3 nucleotides are TGTGCCAGCAGTTACTCCAGATTCTACGAGCAGTACTTC.

The gene calls are TRBV6-5 and TRBJ2-1; 8 bases map to TRBD2. Germline CDR1 reads MNHEY; CDR2 reads SVGAGI. V shed 6 bases, J shed 4 bases, and the junction held 8 bases outside the gene matches. The length of the CDR3 is 15 residues. CDR3 sequence: CASRAGGSGYNEQFF. The CDR3 DNA reads as TGTGCCAGCAGGGCGGGGGGATCGGGTTACAATGAGCAGTTCTTC.

The J gene is TRBJ1-1, the V gene TRBV2; 7 bases align to TRBD1. The germline gives CDR1 SNHLY, CDR2 FYNNEI. V lost 1 base to trimming and J lost 4 bases; unmatched junction nucleotides: 3. This CDR3 is 14 amino acids long. The CDR3 region is CASSEEGQITEAFF. The CDR3 coding sequence is TGTGCCAGCAGTGAAGAGGGACAGATCACTGAAGCTTTCTTT.

This chain connects TRBV27 to TRBJ1-1; TRBD1 agrees at 9 bases. The CDR3 is 16 residues long. After removal of 6 bases from V and 1 base from J, the junction contained 9 bases not matched to a gene. CDR1 is MNHEY and CDR2 is SMNVEV in the germline V gene (reference sequence). The CDR3 protein is CASRKGDRGWNTEAFF. The CDR3 nucleotides are TGTGCCAGCAGAAAAGGCGACAGGGGGTGGAACACTGAAGCTTTCTTT.

The gene calls are TRBV3-1 (or the pseudogene TRBV3-2) and TRBJ2-3; 8 positions agree with TRBD2. The CDR3 is 16 amino acids. With V trimmed by 1 base and J by 1 base, 4 bases remained unmatched. The germline V gene encodes CDR1 LGHDT and CDR2 YNNKEL (reference sequence). The CDR3 region has the DNA TGTGCCAGCAGCCAAGCCCAAGCGGGAGGCACAGATACGCAGTATTTT. It translates to CASSQAQAGGTDTQYF.

The rearrangement joins TRBV11-2 to TRBJ2-3, with D uncertain. The V and J ends lost 4 bases and 1 base respectively, with 6 bases between them. This CDR3 is 13 amino acids long. Germline values: CDR1 SGHAT, CDR2 FQNNGV. The CDR3 loop reads CASSYEGTDTQYF. CDR3 DNA: TGTGCCAGCAGCTACGAGGGCACAGATACGCAGTATTTT.

This chain uses TRBV9 with TRBJ2-5; D remains unclear. Germline CDR1 reads SGDLS; CDR2 reads YYNGEE. V was shortened by 0 bases and J by 2 bases, with 11 bases between the two germline ends. The CDR3 has 15 residues. CDR3 bases: TGTGCCAGCAGCGTAGCTCCAGGCGAACAAGAGACCCAGTACTTC. Translation gives CASSVAPGEQETQYF. Full variable domain (rest looked up from reference TRBV9 and TRBJ2-5): DSGVTQTPKHLITATGQRVTLRCSPRSGDLSVYWYQQSLDQGLQFLIQYYNGEERAKGNILERFSAQQFPDLHSELNLSSLELGDSALYFCASSVAPGEQETQYFGPGTRLLVL.

This chain joins TRBV3-1 (or the pseudogene TRBV3-2) and TRBJ2-7; 10 bases align to TRBD2. With V trimmed by 0 bases and J by 1 base, 6 bases remained unmatched. Germline V lookup: CDR1 LGHDT, CDR2 YNNKEL (reference sequence). The CDR3 runs 17 residues. The CDR3 loop reads CASSQDLASGGSYEQYF. CDR3 DNA sequence: TGTGCCAGCAGCCAAGATTTGGCTAGCGGGGGATCCTACGAGCAGTACTTC.

The chain's CDR3 is CASSLNAGTDQPQHF. The CDR3 DNA is TGTGCCAGCAGCTTAAATGCGGGGACAGATCAGCCCCAGCATTTT. The chain couples TRBV7-3 to TRBJ1-5, with TRBD1 matching over 7 bases. J was trimmed by 5 bases and V by 1 base; bases with no gene match: 5. This CDR3 spans 15 amino acids. Germline V gene lookup returns CDR1 SGHTA and CDR2 FQGTGA.

This chain links TRBV20-1 with TRBJ2-7; 8 bases are shared with TRBD1. CDR1 is DFQATT and CDR2 is SNEGSKA in the germline V gene (reference sequence). Losses at the gene ends were 8 bases for V and 5 bases for J; bases not matched to a gene: 5. The CDR3 has 11 residues. DNA for the CDR3: TGCAGTTGGCAGGGGGCTCACGAGCAGTACTTC. Amino acids: CSWQGAHEQYF.

V gene TRBV6-5 combines with J gene TRBJ2-7; TRBD2 might be the D (7 bases). This CDR3 region has 15 residues. Germline-derived CDR1 and CDR2 are MNHEY and SVGAGI. Trimming removed 6 bases at V and 6 bases at J, with 21 bases between. CDR3 nucleotides: TGTGCCAGCAGCCTTGGACAACTAGGGGGGGGCGAGCAGTACTTC. This gives the protein CASSLGQLGGGEQYF.

The chain recombines TRBV12-5 with TRBJ1-1; D uncertain. The V end lost 6 bases, the J end lost 0 bases, and 17 bases lay between the germline ends. The germline V gene encodes CDR1 LGHNT and CDR2 FRNRAP. CDR3 length equals 16 residues. The CDR3 sequence: CASGQLFTDMNTEAFF. CDR3 nucleotide sequence: TGTGCTAGTGGCCAACTCTTTACAGATATGAACACTGAAGCTTTCTTT.

The chain has TRBV2 and TRBJ2-7; 11 positions agree with TRBD1. Germline trimming cut 3 bases from V and 9 bases from J; bases unmatched to any gene: 7. This CDR3 is 14 amino acids long. Germline lookup yields CDR1 SNHLY and CDR2 FYNNEI. The CDR3 loop is CASSDGQGALGQYF. CDR3 nucleotide sequence: TGTGCCAGCAGTGACGGACAGGGGGCCTTGGGGCAGTACTTC.

This chain joins TRBV29-1 and TRBJ2-7; D is unclear. Germline-derived CDR1 and CDR2 are SQVTM and ANQGSEA. There are 12 residues in the CDR3. Trimming removed 0 bases at V and 2 bases at J, with 5 bases between. As DNA, the CDR3 is TGCAGCGTTGAAGATCGTCCCTACGAGCAGTACTTC. Translated, it gives CSVEDRPYEQYF.

DNA of the CDR3: TGCGCCAGCAGGGACAGAGACTACGAGCAGTACTTC. Translating it yields CASRDRDYEQYF. V gene TRBV5-1 combines with J gene TRBJ2-7; perhaps TRBD1 as D (6 bases). CDR3 length equals 12 residues. Germline V gene sequence: CDR1 SGHRS, CDR2 YFSETQ. The ends were cut back, 5 bases at V and 3 bases at J, with 9 bases in the middle.

This chain connects TRBV6-5 to TRBJ1-2; 8 bases line up with TRBD1. Germline V gene data show CDR1 as MNHEY and CDR2 as SVGAGI. The CDR3 spans 16 residues. Trimming cost V 0 bases and J 7 bases; bases outside gene matches: 10. CDR3 amino acids: CASSYSIGQGVSGYTF. DNA for the CDR3: TGTGCCAGCAGTTACTCGATTGGACAGGGTGTTTCTGGCTACACCTTC.

This clone was seen only a few times. This chain links TRBV3-1 (or the pseudogene TRBV3-2) with TRBJ2-7; 10 bases fit TRBD1. Per the germline V gene, CDR1 is LGHDT and CDR2 is YNNKEL (reference sequence). This CDR3 contains 15 residues. The junction had 6 bases not matched to a gene; V was cut back by 3 bases and J by 4 bases. CDR3 residues: CASSHSTGGPYEQYF. The CDR3 DNA reads TGTGCCAGCAGCCATTCGACAGGGGGCCCATACGAGCAGTACTTC.

The chain employs TRBV2 and TRBJ2-3; tentative D call: TRBD2 (6 bases). The CDR3 is 11 residues long. V was pared by 3 bases and J by 13 bases, with 11 bases between. In germline, CDR1 is SNHLY, CDR2 FYNNEI. The CDR3 reads CASSDPGVEYF. The CDR3 DNA reads as TGTGCCAGCAGTGATCCGGGGGTCGAGTATTTT.